The entry below gives a single T cell receptor (beta chain) sequence along with its context. Generated by immunoSEQ multiplex PCR, the TCRdb table keeps only in-frame clones and is missing some. The sample lists 89,000 or so clones, about 87% seen once, with 20% to 25% in the top ten. The data stem from a study of control samples from healthy donors and cancer patients. This CDR3 is built from 13 residues. The germline V gene has CDR1 GTSNPN and CDR2 SVGIG (reference sequence). The ends were cut back, 2 bases at V and 4 bases at J, with 11 bases in the middle. The TCR comes from a man aged 45-65 years in good health. This chain links TRBV30 with TRBJ1-1; D gene uncertain. Sequenced: blood. CDR3 sequence reads: CAWSNGDGTEAFF. CDR3 DNA sequence: TGTGCCTGGAGTAACGGAGACGGCACTGAAGCTTTCTTT.